The rows below give T cell receptor beta chains drawn from one sample of a study of patients and donors after allogeneic stem cell transplantation. TCRdb itself ran the RT-PCR reads through MiXCR, one entry per CDR3 protein. The table shows about 100,000 distinct CDR3 sequences, with 35% occurring only once. Material for sequencing was blood, either unsorted or a sorted T cell fraction (not recorded which). The receptors stem from a human donor who was either an allogeneic HSCT recipient or a stem cell or donor lymphocyte infusion donor (not recorded which). It is not recorded whose cells these are; they may come from a transplant donor. CDR3s include the opening cysteine and the closing phenylalanine or tryptophan. D genes are given only for firm matches. The size of a clone is reported for some rows only, either as once, few or many, or as a class for expanded clones.

j_call v_call d_call clone_size cdr3_nt cdr3_aa
TRBJ2-3 TRBV12-3/TRBV12-4 NA NA TGTGCCAGCGCCACAGATACGCAGTATTTT CASATDTQYF
TRBJ2-2 TRBV7-9 TRBD1 few TGTGCCAGCAGCCAACAGGGGGCGTACACCGGGGAGCTGTTTTTT CASSQQGAYTGELFF
TRBJ1-4 TRBV7-2 NA many TGTGCCAGCAGCTTAGGGGGGACACATGAAAAACTGTTTTTT CASSLGGTHEKLFF
TRBJ1-5 TRBV11-2 TRBD1 few TGTGCCAGCAGCAAGACAGGGGAAGGTTGGAATCAGCCCCAGCATTTT CASSKTGEGWNQPQHF
TRBJ2-3 TRBV7-2 NA NA TGTGCCAGCAGCCCTAGAGGGGGAGATACGCAGTATTTT CASSPRGGDTQYF
TRBJ2-7 TRBV20-1 TRBD2 NA TGCAGTGCTGCCAAGGGACTACTCTACGAGCAGTACTTC CSAAKGLLYEQYF
TRBJ1-1 TRBV6-5 NA few TGTGCCAGCAGTTACGGGCGGGTCACTGAAGCTTTCTTT CASSYGRVTEAFF
TRBJ2-4 TRBV5-1 NA NA TGCGCCAGCAGCTTGGCTGCCAGGGGACTCAGGGCCAAAAACATTCAGTACTTC CASSLAARGLRAKNIQYF
TRBJ2-2 TRBV5-1 NA NA TGCGCCAGCAGCTTCGGGGCAGTGGGGGAGCTGTTTTTT CASSFGAVGELFF
TRBJ2-3 TRBV30 NA NA TGTGCCTGGAGTGGCCCAGATACGCAGTATTTT CAWSGPDTQYF
TRBJ2-1 TRBV20-1 TRBD2 NA TGCAGTGTTCCGGGACTAGCGGGAGCCGCCTACAATGAGCAGTTCTTC CSVPGLAGAAYNEQFF
TRBJ1-4 TRBV28 TRBD1 NA TGTGCCAGCAGTTACTCAGGGGGCGGTGAAAAACTGTTTTTT CASSYSGGGEKLFF
TRBJ2-3 TRBV11-3 NA few TGTGCCAGCAGCTTCCCGGGCACAGATACGCAGTATTTT CASSFPGTDTQYF
TRBJ2-7 TRBV6-5 NA NA TGTGCCAGCAGTTCAGGGTTCGTCGACGAGCAGTACTTC CASSSGFVDEQYF
TRBJ2-6 TRBV12-3/TRBV12-4 NA few TGTGCCAGCAGTTTAATATCCGGGAGAAGTGGGTCTGGGGCCAACGTCCTGACTTTC CASSLISGRSGSGANVLTF
TRBJ2-1 TRBV20-1 TRBD2 NA TGCAGTGCTGCCGGACTAGTATACAATGAGCAGTTCTTC CSAAGLVYNEQFF
TRBJ1-1 TRBV29-1 NA NA TGCAGCGTTGATGGGTTGACGCACACGAACACTGAAGCTTTCTTT CSVDGLTHTNTEAFF
TRBJ2-7 TRBV24-1 NA NA TGTGCCACCAGTGATCCCCCCTTGGAGCAGTACTTC CATSDPPLEQYF
TRBJ2-3 TRBV20-1 NA NA TGCAGTGCTAGAGAGGGTAGCCTATTCACAGATACGCAGTATTTT CSAREGSLFTDTQYF
TRBJ2-5 TRBV13 NA NA TGTGCCAGCAGCCTCCGGGACGTCCAAGAGACCCAGTACTTC CASSLRDVQETQYF
TRBJ1-6 TRBV4-2 TRBD1 few TGTGCCAGCAGCCAAGAAACAGGGGTCTGGAATTCACCCCTCCACTTT CASSQETGVWNSPLHF
TRBJ1-5 TRBV15 NA few TGTGCCACCAGCACAGAAAAGCGAAGTCGTAGCAATCAGCCCCAGCATTTT CATSTEKRSRSNQPQHF